This T cell receptor beta chain was recorded in a study of cytomegalovirus exposure and HLA in healthy donors. Study-level information: Findings of an earlier analysis included some 110 million unique TCR beta sequences from 190 million or so T cells. Study-wide results and limits: According to an earlier analysis, most TCR beta V segments yielded productive rearrangements about 90% or about 30% of the time. Reportedly, a later analysis found an Asian-associated ancestry cluster had fewer N-insertions than the roughly 700-donor mean.

The CDR3 length is 16 residues. Trimming stripped 0 bases from V and 0 bases from J, with 9 bases between. Germline V lookup: CDR1 SGHDN, CDR2 FVKESK. Of note for this clone: Antigen: not known.

Primers for the PCR totalled 60 Vbeta and 13 Jbeta. Method: immunoSEQ multiplex PCR; TCRdb's copy keeps in-frame clones and lacks some. Counted here are about 100,000 clones, 70% to 85% occurring once; the ten biggest clones make up more than 3%. The chain recombines TRBV14 with TRBJ1-3; no clear D gene. This receptor was obtained from a woman aged 35 to 49 in good health and CMV-seronegative. The material sequenced was PBMCs. The CDR3 region is CASSQDLVSSGNTIYF. The CDR3 bases are TGTGCCAGCAGCCAAGATTTGGTGAGCTCTGGAAACACCATATATTTT.